The clone carrying this T cell receptor (beta chain) was seen a few times. Antigen: not known. This specimen belongs to a study of vaccination effects on CD4 cells after COVID-19. Whole-study results and caveats: Clones of infection and vaccine origin contracted markedly late after vaccination.

Before any sequencing was done, the ViraFEST assay used viral peptide pools to expand antigen-specific CD4+ T cells. Subsequent to about 10 days of culture, CD4+ T cells were isolated. Participants received two doses of either the BNT162b2 or mRNA-1273 vaccine. Absence of prior SARS-CoV-2 infection characterized the vaccine recipients, who showed negative nucleocapsid antibodies. Sequencing was performed with immunoSEQ multiplex PCR; in TCRdb, only in-frame clones are kept and a portion is missing. The data contain 20,000 to 30,000 clones, about 70% of them seen just once; the ten biggest clones take up approximately 8%. Looked up from germline, CDR1 is MRHNA and CDR2 is SNTAGT. V lost 4 bases and J 3 bases, leaving 9 bases between the germline ends. This CDR3 spans 14 amino acids.

The source of this sequence is a human donor who received a COVID-19 vaccine. The chain recombines TRBV6-4 with TRBJ2-2; D is perhaps TRBD1 or TRBD2 (5 bases each). The specimen was CD4+ T cells from PBMCs cultured with SARS-CoV-2 spike peptides, collected after COVID-19 vaccination. The chain's CDR3 is CASSVVGDTGELFF. In DNA, the CDR3 is TGTGCCAGCAGTGTAGTGGGGGACACCGGGGAGCTGTTTTTT.